The clone carrying this T cell receptor beta chain was counted only a few times. Its antigen remains unidentified. A read error may produce the germline difference seen at one junction end. This sample stems from a study of CD8+ T cells in alopecia areata. Findings of the study overall: Tofacitinib significantly lowered scalp clonality and expanded CD8+ clones among the top 100.

Regarding treatment: oral pan-JAK inhibitor, 5-10 mg twice daily. Germline CDR1 and CDR2: SQVTM and ANQGSEA. The CDR3 consists of 10 residues. cDNA reverse transcribed from extracted RNA served as the sequencing template. The repertoire was sequenced with immunoSEQ multiplex PCR; TCRdb's copy has only in-frame clones and lacks some. The data contain approximately 170,000 clones, 60% to 75% of them singletons. The TCR originated in a human donor with alopecia areata. V usage is TRBV29-1 and J usage is TRBJ1-2; 7 positions agree with TRBD1. Sequencing was performed on CD4+ T cells sorted from blood, taken at week 24, from a patient treated with tofacitinib. In DNA, the CDR3 is TGCAGCGCCCGAACCGGGACAGAGTTATTC. Its protein product is CSARTGTELF.